This T cell receptor beta chain was captured by sequencing in a study of T-cell memory formation after mild COVID-19. Looking at the study overall: TCR clustering was largely donor specific.

5'RACE primed at constant segments yielded TCR alpha and TCR beta cDNA libraries bearing sample barcodes and UMIs. TCRdb reprocessed the 5' RACE reads via MiXCR and lists one record per CDR3 protein. The table has fewer than 350,000 distinct CDR3 sequences, 15% to 20% seen once. This clonotype has more than one count but fewer than ten. Its antigen is as yet unknown. General observations from the study: The pre-infection memory compartment contained some responding clones, suggesting cross-reactive memory joined.

The TCR was taken from a man younger than 30 who had mild COVID-19 (a few samples of this study predate the infection). Cell type and time point are not known. Sequenced: PBMCs or a T cell subset sorted from them (not recorded which).

CDR3 amino acids: CAIMSSVGAYEQYV. CDR3 DNA sequence: TGTGCCATCATGTCTAGCGTCGGAGCCTACGAGCAGTACGTC. The rearrangement links TRBV10-3 to TRBJ2-7, with a tentative D call TRBD2 (6 bases). V dropped 7 bases and J dropped 2 bases, with 15 bases sitting between them. The CDR3 has 14 residues. Germline CDR1 is ENHRY and CDR2 is SYGVKD.